The 26 T cell receptor beta chains reported below all come from one sample, sequenced in a study of cytomegalovirus exposure and HLA in healthy donors. Primers: 60 Vbeta forward and 13 Jbeta reverse. Method: immunoSEQ multiplex PCR; TCRdb's copy keeps in-frame clones and lacks some. The sample yields about 160,000 clones, approximately 79% seen once. Sequences were obtained from PBMCs. These receptor sequences come from a woman aged 45-65 years in good health and CMV-seropositive.

The genes are TRBV12-5 and TRBJ2-7, with D possibly matching TRBD2 (6 bases). The germline V gene encodes CDR1 LGHNT and CDR2 FRNRAP. With 8 bases removed from V and 2 bases from J, the gap between germline ends came to 19 bases. This CDR3 comprises 15 residues. In nucleotides, the CDR3 is TGTGCTAGTAACGGAGGGACGGGGAGCCCCTACGAGCAGTACTTC. Translated: CASNGGTGSPYEQYF.

The chain uses TRBV9 and TRBJ2-1, with TRBD2 as a possible D gene (6 bases). V was trimmed by 1 base and J by 2 bases, leaving 13 bases between them. Germline V gene lookup returns CDR1 SGDLS and CDR2 YYNGEE. The CDR3 is made up of 16 amino acids. Written as DNA, the CDR3 is TGTGCCAGCAGCGTATTACCTGGGAGGACCTACAATGAGCAGTTCTTC. It encodes CASSVLPGRTYNEQFF. Drawing the rest from reference TRBV9 and TRBJ2-1, the complete variable domain is DSGVTQTPKHLITATGQRVTLRCSPRSGDLSVYWYQQSLDQGLQFLIQYYNGEERAKGNILERFSAQQFPDLHSELNLSSLELGDSALYFCASSVLPGRTYNEQFFGPGTRLTVL.

This chain links TRBV15 with TRBJ2-5; D not resolved. Germline-derived CDR1 and CDR2 are LNHNV and YYDKDF (reference sequence). The length of the CDR3 is 13 residues. Trimming pared 6 bases from V and 1 base from J, leaving 9 bases between. This CDR3 is CATSLRFQETQYF. CDR3 nucleotides: TGTGCCACCAGTCTACGGTTCCAAGAGACCCAGTACTTC.

The gene calls are TRBV19 and TRBJ1-5; no firm D call. The CDR3 spans 16 residues. Between the trimmed V and J ends, which lost 0 bases and 0 bases, there was a span of 9 bases. In germline, CDR1 is LNHDA, CDR2 SQIVND (reference sequence). CDR3 nucleotides: TGTGCCAGTAGTATAGATTCGGGATATAGCAATCAGCCCCAGCATTTT. It yields the protein CASSIDSGYSNQPQHF. Using reference TRBV19 and TRBJ1-5 for the parts outside the CDR3, the full variable domain is DGGITQSPKYLFRKEGQNVTLSCEQNLNHDAMYWYRQDPGQGLRLIYYSQIVNDFQKGDIAEGYSVSREKKESFPLTVTSAQKNPTAFYLCASSIDSGYSNQPQHFGDGTRLSIL.

V usage is TRBV9 and J usage is TRBJ2-1; D is perhaps TRBD2 (5 bases). V was trimmed by 3 bases and J by 0 bases, leaving 10 bases between them. The CDR3 runs 15 residues. The germline CDR1 and CDR2 sequences are SGDLS and YYNGEE. As DNA, the CDR3 is TGTGCCAGCAGCGCCGGGGTAGACTCCTACAATGAGCAGTTCTTC. Residues: CASSAGVDSYNEQFF.

The chain is built from TRBV7-2 and TRBJ2-3; TRBD2 matches at 8 bases. Germline trimming cut 1 base from V and 2 bases from J; bases unmatched to any gene: 5. This CDR3 has 16 amino acids. CDR1 and CDR2 from the germline V gene are SGHTA and FQGNSA. The CDR3 DNA sequence: TGTGCCAGCAGCTTAGGCGGGACTAGATACACAGATACGCAGTATTTT. Its protein product is CASSLGGTRYTDTQYF.

This clone was observed a handful of times. The CDR3 reads CASTSVLLAGGTGETQYF. Written as DNA, the CDR3 is TGCGCCAGCACCTCCGTCCTGCTAGCGGGGGGGACCGGGGAGACCCAGTACTTC. This chain joins TRBV5-1 and TRBJ2-5; 12 nucleotides line up with TRBD2. The V gene end was trimmed by 6 bases and the J gene end by 5 bases; junction bases not matched to a gene: 17. Per the germline V gene, CDR1 is SGHRS and CDR2 is YFSETQ. The CDR3 is made up of 18 amino acids.

The rearrangement links TRBV6-5 to TRBJ2-1; a weak D match, TRBD2 (5 bases). The CDR3 extends over 12 amino acids. V gave up 7 bases and J gave up 4 bases, with 8 bases separating them. Germline V lookup: CDR1 MNHEY, CDR2 SVGAGI. CDR3 amino acids: CASKTTYNEQFF. The CDR3 coding sequence is TGTGCCAGCAAGACTACATACAATGAGCAGTTCTTC.

This clone has just a few counts. This sequence joins TRBV9 and TRBJ2-2; 9 bases line up with TRBD1. The trim removed 7 bases at V and 3 bases at J, leaving 4 bases unmatched. The germline V gene has CDR1 SGDLS and CDR2 YYNGEE. The CDR3 is made up of 14 amino acids. The CDR3 DNA follows: TGTGCCAGCGGACGGACAGGGGACACCGGGGAGCTGTTTTTT. It yields the protein CASGRTGDTGELFF.

This chain uses TRBV28 with TRBJ1-5, with TRBD1 matching 10 bases. The CDR3 is 20 residues long. Germline values: CDR1 MDHEN, CDR2 SYDVKM. V lost 1 base and J lost 0; bases outside the gene matches: 12. Here the CDR3 reads CASSLLDDRGPVFSNQPQHF. Written as DNA, the CDR3 is TGTGCCAGCAGTTTATTAGACGACAGGGGGCCCGTCTTTAGCAATCAGCCCCAGCATTTT.

The CDR3 spells CASSPIQSRGLVSTEAFF. The CDR3 bases are TGTGCCAGCTCACCAATTCAATCGAGGGGGCTAGTTAGCACTGAAGCTTTCTTT. This chain uses TRBV18 with TRBJ1-1; TRBD1 agrees at 7 bases. V lost 2 bases and J lost 4; bases outside the gene matches: 16. CDR1 KGHSH and CDR2 LQKENI come from the germline V gene. CDR3 length: 18 amino acids.

V and J are TRBV2 and TRBJ1-4; 7 bases match TRBD1. CDR1 is SNHLY and CDR2 is FYNNEI in the germline V gene. CDR3 length equals 14 residues. Unmatched junction bases numbered 7, after V lost 7 bases and J lost 5 bases. DNA for the CDR3: TGTGCCAGCAAAGGACAGGCCGAGAATGAAAAACTGTTTTTT. Translation: CASKGQAENEKLFF.

The chain recombines TRBV6-1 with TRBJ1-2; perhaps TRBD1 as D (6 bases). V lost 4 bases to trimming and J lost 2 bases, with 8 bases between them. Germline CDR1 reads MNHNS; CDR2 reads SASEGT. The length of the CDR3 is 13 residues. CDR3 sequence reads: CASSVDRNYGYTF. CDR3 sequence (DNA): TGTGCCAGCAGTGTGGACAGAAACTATGGCTACACCTTC.

This chain joins TRBV9 and TRBJ2-2, with D possibly TRBD1 on 5 matching bases. From germline, CDR1 is SGDLS and CDR2 YYNGEE. CDR3 length: 14 amino acids. V dropped 2 bases and J dropped 6 bases, with 11 bases sitting between them. The CDR3 nucleotides are TGTGCCAGCAGCGTCCAGGGTTTGGCCGGGGAGCTGTTTTTT. Residues: CASSVQGLAGELFF.

The rearrangement links TRBV18 to TRBJ1-2, with 9 bases that match TRBD1. Germline CDR1 reads KGHSH; CDR2 reads LQKENI. The CDR3 is 14 amino acids. The trim removed 5 bases at V and 9 bases at J, leaving 10 bases unmatched. CDR3 loop: CASSTAGTGRRYTF. The CDR3 bases are TGTGCCAGCTCAACGGCCGGGACAGGGCGTCGCTACACCTTC.

This chain joins TRBV4-1 and TRBJ2-3, with TRBD1 matching over 9 bases. With V trimmed by 3 bases and J by 2 bases, 6 bases remained unmatched. The CDR3 is made up of 16 amino acids. From germline, CDR1 is MGHRA and CDR2 YSYEKL. In nucleotides, the CDR3 is TGCGCCAGCAGCCACCCCGGACAGGGGTCCACAGATACGCAGTATTTT. This gives the protein CASSHPGQGSTDTQYF.

The V call is TRBV19, the J call TRBJ1-5; unclear D gene. Germline lookup yields CDR1 LNHDA and CDR2 SQIVND (reference sequence). The CDR3 has 15 amino acids. V lost 8 bases and J lost 4, with 18 bases in between. The CDR3 is CASSNPGVWNQPQHF. The CDR3 region has the DNA TGTGCCAGTTCCAACCCCGGGGTATGGAATCAGCCCCAGCATTTT.

This chain links TRBV28 with TRBJ2-2; the D gene is possibly TRBD1 (6 bases). Trimming removed 7 bases at V and 4 bases at J, with 13 bases between. The CDR3 has 14 residues. The germline V gene encodes CDR1 MDHEN and CDR2 SYDVKM. The CDR3 loop is CASNRVGSTGELFF. The CDR3 region has the DNA TGTGCCAGCAACAGGGTGGGATCCACCGGGGAGCTGTTTTTT.

The V and J genes are TRBV2 and TRBJ2-6, with D possibly being TRBD2 (5 bases). Trimming left V 7 bases short and J 1 base short, with 14 bases between. The CDR3 is 16 residues long. Germline assignment: CDR1 SNHLY and CDR2 FYNNEI. The CDR3 sequence: CASTEDGLSGANVLTF. CDR3 nucleotides: TGTGCCAGCACGGAAGACGGACTGTCTGGGGCCAACGTCCTGACTTTC. Looking up the rest from reference TRBV2 and TRBJ2-6 gives the full variable domain: EPEVTQTPSHQVTQMGQEVILRCVPISNHLYFYWYRQILGQKVEFLVSFYNNEISEKSEIFDDQFSVERPDGSNFTLKIRSTKLEDSAMYFCASTEDGLSGANVLTFGAGSRLTVL.

This chain links TRBV18 with TRBJ1-1; D unresolved. Trimming cost V 3 bases and J 3 bases, with 8 bases left between them. This CDR3 is 13 amino acids long. Germline V gene lookup returns CDR1 KGHSH and CDR2 LQKENI. CDR3 loop: CASSPSRDTEAFF. The CDR3 nucleotides are TGTGCCAGCTCACCGAGTCGCGACACTGAAGCTTTCTTT.

V usage is TRBV29-1 and J usage is TRBJ2-5; 8 bases match TRBD1. Trimming cost V 1 base and J 4 bases; bases outside gene matches: 8. The CDR3 runs 15 residues. Germline-derived CDR1 and CDR2 are SQVTM and ANQGSEA. In DNA form, the CDR3 reads TGCAGCGTTGAAGGAGGAGGGACAGGTTTAGAGACCCAGTACTTC. Translating gives CSVEGGGTGLETQYF.

V and J are TRBV5-1 and TRBJ2-3, with a possible D match to TRBD2 (5 bases). Trimming left V 4 bases short and J 7 bases short, with 16 bases between. This CDR3 region has 14 residues. Germline CDR1 and CDR2: SGHRS and YFSETQ. Here the CDR3 reads CASSHDGLSNTQYF. DNA for the CDR3: TGCGCCAGCAGCCACGACGGACTTTCAAATACGCAGTATTTT.

This clone was counted only a few times. The chain couples TRBV5-1 to TRBJ2-3; no reliable D call. Germline values: CDR1 SGHRS, CDR2 YFSETQ. V was shortened by 0 bases and J by 4 bases, with 12 bases between the two germline ends. CDR3 length equals 15 residues. DNA for the CDR3: TGCGCCAGCAGCTTGGGGCAGGTCGGCTCAGATACGCAGTATTTT. Encoded protein: CASSLGQVGSDTQYF.

This sequence joins TRBV2 and TRBJ1-2, with D possibly matching TRBD1 (6 bases). The CDR3 consists of 14 residues. Trimming took off 4 bases at V and 5 bases at J, with 14 bases between the two ends. Germline CDR1 and CDR2: SNHLY and FYNNEI. This chain's CDR3 is CASSVGERGYGYTF. DNA for the CDR3: TGTGCCAGCAGTGTGGGGGAAAGGGGGTATGGCTACACCTTC.

On this clone itself: Additional DNA sequences in this sample encode the identical CDR3. The chain has TRBV7-9 and TRBJ1-4; the match to TRBD1 covers 7 bases. The CDR3 runs 14 residues. V gave up 1 base and J gave up 5 bases; unmatched junction bases: 1. Germline V CDR1 and CDR2: SEHNR, FQNEAQ (reference sequence). CDR3 sequence (DNA): TGTGCCAGCAGCTTAGGACAGGGAAATGAAAAACTGTTTTTT. Its protein product is CASSLGQGNEKLFF.

This sequence joins TRBV10-1 and TRBJ2-3; D ambiguous. The length of the CDR3 is 13 residues. Germline V gene sequence: CDR1 WNHNN, CDR2 SYGVQD (reference sequence). V was cut by 6 bases and J by 1 base, with 8 bases left in between. The CDR3 DNA sequence: TGCGCCAGCAGCCCTATGGGCACAGATACGCAGTATTTT. Its translation is CASSPMGTDTQYF.